These 22 T cell receptor beta chains originate from one sample sequenced in a study of cytomegalovirus exposure and HLA in healthy donors. 60 Vbeta and 13 Jbeta primers were used in PCR. Assay used: immunoSEQ multiplex PCR; TCRdb lists only in-frame clones, some missing. Of tens of thousands of clones in the sample, around 78% were seen once. Sequenced: PBMCs. Receptor source: a female donor in good health and CMV-seronegative.

CDR3 sequence reads: CSVEGARDRNTGELFF. CDR3 sequence (DNA): TGCAGCGTTGAAGGGGCGAGGGACAGGAACACCGGGGAGCTGTTTTTT. This chain joins TRBV29-1 and TRBJ2-2, with 7 bases matching TRBD1. Germline V lookup: CDR1 SQVTM, CDR2 ANQGSEA. The length of the CDR3 is 16 residues. The V and J ends lost 1 base and 1 base, in that order; junction bases with no gene match: 6.

The sample holds one count of this clone. This chain uses TRBV7-9 with TRBJ1-4; D remains ambiguous. Deletions cut 3 bases from V and 3 bases from J, with 11 bases between. Germline-derived CDR1 and CDR2 are SEHNR and FQNEAQ (reference sequence). There are 15 residues in the CDR3. DNA of the CDR3: TGTGCCAGCAGCTTCTCCGGTGGGCCTAATGAAAAACTGTTTTTT. Protein: CASSFSGGPNEKLFF.

This sequence joins TRBV5-1 and TRBJ1-1, with D possibly being TRBD1 (5 bases). Trimming took off 0 bases at V and 0 bases at J, with 12 bases between the two ends. Germline V CDR1 and CDR2: SGHRS, YFSETQ. The CDR3 covers 16 residues. CDR3 region: CASSLGLTGLNTEAFF. The CDR3 region has the DNA TGCGCCAGCAGCTTGGGTTTAACAGGACTGAACACTGAAGCTTTCTTT. Combining the CDR3 with reference TRBV5-1 and TRBJ1-1 gives the whole variable domain KAGVTQTPRYLIKTRGQQVTLSCSPISGHRSVSWYQQTPGQGLQFLFEYFSETQRNKGNFPGRFSGRQFSNSRSEMNVSTLELGDSALYLCASSLGLTGLNTEAFFGQGTRLTVV.

This chain uses TRBV11-2 with TRBJ1-1; D possibly corresponds to TRBD1 (6 bases). Trimming left V 1 base short and J 0 bases short, with 15 bases between. The CDR3 covers 17 residues. Germline V gene lookup returns CDR1 SGHAT and CDR2 FQNNGV. CDR3: CASSLVWGRIVNTEAFF. In DNA form, the CDR3 reads TGTGCCAGCAGCTTAGTTTGGGGGCGAATTGTGAACACTGAAGCTTTCTTT.

The chain links TRBV15 to TRBJ2-1; TRBD2 might be the D (7 bases). Looked up from germline, CDR1 is LNHNV and CDR2 is YYDKDF (reference sequence). V lost 5 bases and J lost 6, with 17 bases in between. The CDR3 runs to 15 residues. The DNA for the CDR3 is TGTGCCACCAGCTTTGAGGGGGAGGGTATCAATGAGCAGTTCTTC. The encoded protein is CATSFEGEGINEQFF.

V usage is TRBV29-1 and J usage is TRBJ1-4; no firm D call. V lost 4 bases and J 6 bases, leaving 9 bases between the germline ends. CDR1 SQVTM and CDR2 ANQGSEA come from the germline V gene. This CDR3 has 12 amino acids. The CDR3 is CSVVGPDEKLFF. The CDR3 DNA follows: TGCAGCGTTGTTGGGCCCGATGAAAAACTGTTTTTT.

The chain recombines TRBV2 with TRBJ2-7; TRBD1 matches 7 bases. The trim removed 5 bases at V and 5 bases at J, leaving 9 bases unmatched. Germline V gene data show CDR1 as SNHLY and CDR2 as FYNNEI. The CDR3 sequence is 14 residues long. The CDR3 DNA reads as TGTGCCAGCAGTCCCTCTCTGGGACAGAACGAGCAGTACTTC. This codes for CASSPSLGQNEQYF.

This clone showed up just once. The rearrangement joins TRBV6-5 to TRBJ2-2; no firm D call. V lost 6 bases to trimming and J lost 0 bases, with 5 bases between them. The CDR3 covers 13 residues. Germline CDR1 and CDR2: MNHEY and SVGAGI. CDR3 in amino acids: CASRAANTGELFF. The CDR3 nucleotides read TGTGCCAGCAGGGCAGCGAACACCGGGGAGCTGTTTTTT.

This chain joins TRBV7-9 and TRBJ1-3, with no clear D. Germline loops: CDR1 SEHNR, CDR2 FQNEAQ (reference sequence). The CDR3 totals 12 residues. V was shortened by 7 bases and J by 1 base, with 5 bases between the two germline ends. The CDR3 loop is CASTLSGNTIYF. Written as DNA, the CDR3 is TGTGCCAGCACTCTTTCTGGAAACACCATATATTTT.

The CDR3 here is CASSHREETQYF. CDR3 DNA sequence: TGTGCCAGTAGCCACAGAGAAGAGACCCAGTACTTC. The V call is TRBV19, the J call TRBJ2-5; D not resolved. The CDR3 length is 12 residues. Trimming took off 6 bases at V and 3 bases at J, with 8 bases between the two ends. Germline V gives CDR1 LNHDA, CDR2 SQIVND (reference sequence).

This chain links TRBV10-2 with TRBJ2-2; 10 positions match TRBD1. CDR1 and CDR2 (germline): WSHSY, SAAADI. The CDR3 sequence is 15 residues long. V lost 3 bases to trimming and J lost 5 bases; unmatched junction nucleotides: 3. This CDR3 reads CASSDWTGGTGELFF. The CDR3 coding sequence is TGCGCCAGCAGTGACTGGACAGGGGGTACCGGGGAGCTGTTTTTT.

This chain joins TRBV2 and TRBJ1-6; TRBD1 aligns across 8 bases. Germline CDR1 and CDR2: SNHLY and FYNNEI. This CDR3 is 15 amino acids long. The V segment lost 7 bases and the J segment 10 bases; nucleotides outside the gene matches: 12. CDR3 sequence: CASIGQGARNSPLHF. The DNA of the CDR3 is TGTGCCAGCATCGGGCAGGGGGCTCGGAACTCACCCCTCCACTTT.

This chain uses TRBV13 with TRBJ1-2; no firm D call. Germline V gene lookup returns CDR1 PRHDT and CDR2 FYEKMQ (reference sequence). With 4 bases removed from V and 2 bases from J, the gap between germline ends came to 11 bases. CDR3 length: 14 residues. CDR3 in amino acids: CASSSPGGNYGYTF. For the CDR3, the DNA is TGTGCCAGCAGCTCCCCGGGAGGGAACTATGGCTACACCTTC.

This sequence joins TRBV5-1 and TRBJ2-7; TRBD1 aligns across 7 bases. The CDR3 is 16 amino acids. V trimming: 1 base; J trimming: 4 bases; junction bases outside the gene matches: 11. Germline CDR1 and CDR2: SGHRS and YFSETQ. CDR3 nucleotide sequence: TGCGCCAGCAGCTTGCTAACAGGGGCCGTTGGTTACGAGCAGTACTTC. Its protein product is CASSLLTGAVGYEQYF.

This sequence joins TRBV27 and TRBJ1-6; 8 bases agree with TRBD1. In germline, CDR1 is MNHEY, CDR2 SMNVEV (reference sequence). Trimming at V came to 3 bases and at J to 9 bases, leaving 4 bases not matched to a gene. This CDR3 is 14 amino acids long. The CDR3 coding sequence is TGTGCCAGCAGTTTCAGACAGGGGAGTTCACCCCTCCACTTT. It specifies CASSFRQGSSPLHF.

The chain combines TRBV7-2 with TRBJ2-5; no clear D. This CDR3 is 15 amino acids long. Per germline, CDR1 SGHTA and CDR2 FQGNSA. V lost 5 bases and J 1 base, leaving 14 bases between the germline ends. The CDR3: CASSRPAGPQETQYF. The CDR3 DNA sequence: TGTGCCAGCAGCCGGCCGGCAGGCCCCCAAGAGACCCAGTACTTC.

This chain links TRBV19 with TRBJ2-7, with TRBD2 matching 7 bases. The germline V gene has CDR1 LNHDA and CDR2 SQIVND (reference sequence). The CDR3 loop spans 15 amino acids. V was clipped by 4 bases and J by 0 bases; unmatched bases: 6. CDR3 in amino acids: CASSTLWTSSYEQYF. The DNA for the CDR3 is TGTGCCAGTAGTACCCTATGGACTAGCTCCTACGAGCAGTACTTC.

The genes are TRBV29-1 and TRBJ2-3, with D perhaps matching TRBD2 (5 bases). V lost 6 bases, J lost 0 bases, and 10 bases lay in between. The CDR3 covers 13 residues. Germline-derived CDR1 and CDR2 are SQVTM and ANQGSEA. The CDR3 sequence is CSVRLKSTDTQYF. The CDR3 DNA reads TGCAGCGTCCGACTAAAAAGCACAGATACGCAGTATTTT.

The chain employs TRBV7-2 and TRBJ1-5; 7 bases are shared with TRBD1. The CDR3 is 15 residues long. The J segment lost 7 bases and the V segment lost 1 base, leaving 7 bases of the junction unmatched. The germline CDR1 and CDR2 sequences are SGHTA and FQGNSA. Here the CDR3 DNA reads TGTGCCAGCAGCTTAGGGGCGGGACAGCCACAGCCCCAGCATTTT. Translating gives CASSLGAGQPQPQHF. The full variable domain, completed using reference TRBV7-2 and TRBJ1-5, is GAGVSQSPSNKVTEKGKDVELRCDPISGHTALYWYRQSLGQGLEFLIYFQGNSAPDKSGLPSDRFSAERTGGSVSTLTIQRTQQEDSAVYLCASSLGAGQPQPQHFGDGTRLSIL.

The rearrangement links TRBV5-1 to TRBJ1-4; 8 nucleotides align to TRBD1. The V segment lost 4 bases and the J segment 4 bases; nucleotides outside the gene matches: 6. The CDR3 runs to 15 residues. CDR1 and CDR2 (germline): SGHRS, YFSETQ. Written as DNA, the CDR3 is TGCGCCAGCAGCCCTCAACAGGGGGTTAATGAAAAACTGTTTTTT. It encodes CASSPQQGVNEKLFF.

The CDR3 region has the DNA TGTGCCAGCAGATGGACAGGGACCAACTATGGCTACACCTTC. Protein: CASRWTGTNYGYTF. V and J are TRBV6-6 and TRBJ1-2, with TRBD1 matching over 8 bases. The germline V gene encodes CDR1 MNHNY and CDR2 SVGAGI (reference sequence). The CDR3 sequence is 14 residues long. The trim removed 6 bases at V and 2 bases at J, leaving 5 bases unmatched.

This chain uses TRBV2 with TRBJ2-5, with 8 nucleotides matching TRBD2. Trimming at V came to 9 bases and at J to 4 bases, leaving 4 bases not matched to a gene. CDR1 is SNHLY and CDR2 is FYNNEI in the germline V gene. This CDR3 spans 12 amino acids. The chain's CDR3 is CASRLAGETQYF. As DNA, the CDR3 is TGTGCCAGTCGGCTAGCGGGAGAGACCCAGTACTTC.